Given below is one T cell receptor (beta chain) in context. The CDR3 is 17 residues long. Deletions cut 1 base from V and 2 bases from J, with 15 bases between. CDR1 is MNHNS and CDR2 is SASEGT in the germline V gene. This specimen comes from a study of blood T cell repertoires in COVID-19. At the level of the study: COVID-19 samples from acute and convalescent phases originated in the United States, Italy and Spain. From T cells, B-cell-depleted T cells, or PBMCs came the material, which was cDNA or gDNA.

Original processing notes: The authors estimated nucleated cell counts from reference gene primer amplification. The protocol was immunoSEQ multiplex PCR, while the TCRdb copy is restricted to in-frame clones and leaves out a portion. Clone size and V and J calls were adopted from that table, with D and trimming inferred from the DNA. Here the sample spans about 25,000 clones, roughly 82% being singletons. Sequencing was performed on peripheral blood. The clonotype was recovered from an elderly man with active or convalescent COVID-19. The rearrangement links TRBV6-1 to TRBJ1-5; TRBD1 is a possible D gene (5 bases). The CDR3 loop reads CASSEVGAQWGNQPQHF. The CDR3 region has the DNA TGTGCCAGCAGTGAAGTTGGGGCTCAGTGGGGCAATCAGCCCCAGCATTTT.